Here is one T cell receptor (beta chain) with its context. Treatment reported: over 15 received Ad26.COV2.S at low or high dose, single or two shots; five or six received placebo; per-sample allocation not given. The samples were gathered on day 63 after the first injection of vaccine or placebo. The protocol was immunoSEQ multiplex PCR, while the TCRdb copy is restricted to in-frame clones and leaves out a portion. Of roughly 400,000 clones in the sample, roughly 90% were seen once. The data originate from a study of Ad26.COV2.S vaccination and SARS-CoV-2 variants. About the research overall: Administration of Ad26.COV2.S was intramuscular, either once or twice 56 days apart.

This sequence originates from a person aged 18-65 years who received the Ad26.COV2.S COVID-19 vaccine or a placebo. This sample comprised peripheral blood, obtained in a trial of Ad26.COV2.S vaccine versus placebo.

The chain's CDR3 is CASSAGQGGLGYTF. CDR3 DNA sequence: TGTGCCAGCAGCGCGGGACAGGGGGGGCTCGGCTACACCTTC. The chain recombines TRBV2 with TRBJ1-2; TRBD1 matches 11 bases. CDR3 length equals 14 residues. Per germline, CDR1 SNHLY and CDR2 FYNNEI. The junction had 8 bases not matched to a gene; V was cut back by 6 bases and J by 8 bases.